Below are 8 T cell receptor beta chains sequenced from a single sample in a study of vaccination effects on CD4 cells after COVID-19 (dated by TCRdb to between 2020 and 2023). In the ViraFEST assay, PBMC were stimulated with viral peptide pools, and antigen-specific CD4+ T cell clonotypes were then identified by expansion using TCR sequencing. After less than eleven days of culture, CD4+ T cells were isolated with the EasySep CD4+ T cell isolation kit. None of the healthy vaccine recipients had a prior SARS-CoV-2 infection, which was confirmed by nucleocapsid antibody tests that came back negative both before and after vaccination. The library was prepared using the immunoSEQ multiplex PCR assay. The clones in this table, taken by TCRdb from immuneACCESS, are in-frame only. Not every clone is retained; where verified, under half of the shortfall comes from an unresolved V gene, and the cause of the rest is unknown. Here the sample has about 65,000 clones; around 76% occur a single time. Clones ranked in the top ten supply about 3% of the sample.

No antigens are known for them. Sample: CD4+ T cells from PBMCs cultured with HCoV-NL63 spike peptides, taken before COVID-19 vaccination. According to the study, the label for this sample's cell subset or site signals: HCoV-NL63 spike overlapping peptide pool stimulation. These receptors were obtained from a human donor who received a COVID-19 vaccine.

Only a few counts were recorded for this clone. The V gene is TRBV11-2, the J gene TRBJ2-2; 8 bases map to TRBD2. With V trimmed by 3 bases and J by 4 bases, 10 bases remained unmatched. This CDR3 has 17 amino acids. Germline assignment: CDR1 SGHAT and CDR2 FQNNGV. The CDR3 region has the DNA TGTGCCAGCAGCTTCTTCCTCGGGGGGGCCATCACCGGGGAGCTGTTTTTT. Translation gives CASSFFLGGAITGELFF.

The chain uses TRBV2 and TRBJ2-2; tentatively, D is TRBD2 (6 bases). CDR3 length equals 16 residues. The germline V and J ends were trimmed by 4 bases and 4 bases, with 16 bases remaining between them. The germline gives CDR1 SNHLY, CDR2 FYNNEI. The CDR3 here is CASSASRPGGTGELFF. The CDR3 bases are TGTGCCAGCAGTGCGTCCCGTCCCGGGGGCACCGGGGAGCTGTTTTTT.

This chain joins TRBV2 and TRBJ2-7; D is uncertain. With 7 bases removed from V and 2 bases from J, the gap between germline ends came to 9 bases. Germline assignment: CDR1 SNHLY and CDR2 FYNNEI. The CDR3 sequence is 12 residues long. The CDR3 DNA is TGTGCCAGCAAGTTTTTTACCTACGAGCAGTACGTC. This translates into CASKFFTYEQYV.

This clone has a handful of counts. The rearrangement joins TRBV19 to TRBJ1-1; tentatively, D is TRBD1 (6 bases). Germline V gene data show CDR1 as LNHDA and CDR2 as SQIVND (reference sequence). The CDR3 is 14 amino acids. V was shortened by 2 bases and J by 8 bases, with 15 bases between the two germline ends. CDR3 in amino acids: CASSIIQGLTEAFF. In nucleotides, the CDR3 is TGTGCCAGTAGTATAATACAGGGTCTGACAGAAGCTTTCTTT.

V gene TRBV3-1 (or the pseudogene TRBV3-2) combines with J gene TRBJ2-5; a possible D gene is TRBD2 (7 bases). The CDR3 extends over 17 amino acids. V lost 1 base and J 5 bases, leaving 20 bases between the germline ends. The germline V gene has CDR1 LGHDT and CDR2 YNNKEL (reference sequence). The CDR3 spells CASSQVFEAGAMETQYF. The CDR3 bases are TGTGCCAGCAGCCAAGTGTTCGAGGCGGGGGCGATGGAGACCCAGTACTTC.

The V call is TRBV4-1, the J call TRBJ2-3, with TRBD2 matching over 13 bases. CDR3 length equals 17 residues. Trimming cost V 0 bases and J 6 bases; bases outside gene matches: 6. Germline V gene sequence: CDR1 MGHRA, CDR2 YSYEKL. The CDR3 loop reads CASSQDTSGGGLDTQYF. The CDR3 DNA follows: TGCGCCAGCAGCCAAGATACTAGCGGGGGGGGATTGGATACGCAGTATTTT.

A word on this clone: This same CDR3 is encoded by further DNA sequences in the sample. The V and J genes are TRBV18 and TRBJ2-5; 8 bases are a match to TRBD2. The V segment lost 1 base and the J segment 1 base; nucleotides outside the gene matches: 2. This CDR3 contains 15 residues. Germline V lookup: CDR1 KGHSH, CDR2 LQKENI. This CDR3 reads CASSPLAGGQETQYF. CDR3 coding DNA: TGTGCCAGCTCACCACTTGCGGGGGGCCAAGAGACCCAGTACTTC.

The CDR3 region has the DNA TGTGCCAGCAGTGACAGCTATGGCTACACCTTC. The encoded protein is CASSDSYGYTF. The rearrangement joins TRBV6-2 or TRBV6-3 to TRBJ1-2, with D perhaps TRBD1 (5 bases). The germline gives CDR1 MNHEY, CDR2 SVGEGT. The V end lost 5 bases, the J end lost 4 bases, and 5 bases lay between the germline ends. CDR3 length: 11 residues.